These T cell receptor beta chains were read from a single sample in a study of cytomegalovirus exposure and HLA in healthy donors. Using immunoSEQ multiplex PCR, the repertoire was profiled, and TCRdb retains in-frame clones only, with some absent. This sample carries tens of thousands of clones, roughly four fifths of them seen once, and the ten largest clones take around 2%. The sequenced sample was PBMCs. The receptors derive from a woman in her 30s in good health and CMV-seronegative. Each CDR3 is given with its conserved first and last residue. A D gene is named only where the DNA matches it firmly. The listing skips clone size in some rows; elsewhere it reads once, few, many or a size class.

TRBV28	TRBJ2-5	NA	NA	TGTGCCAGCAGTTTTTCAGGGCCAGGGGATGGGATGAGGGAGACCCAGTACTTC	CASSFSGPGDGMRETQYF
TRBV7-3	TRBJ2-2	NA	NA	TGTGCCAGTACGGGTGCGGCCACCGGGGAGCTGTTTTTT	CASTGAATGELFF
TRBV5-6	TRBJ2-7	TRBD2	once	TGTGCCAGCAGCTTACTAGCGGGAGTAGGTGGCGAGCAGTACTTC	CASSLLAGVGGEQYF
TRBV14	TRBJ2-1	NA	NA	TGTGCCAGCAGCCAAGAGGGAAAACGGGAGAGGTGGGTGAATGAGCAGTTCTTC	CASSQEGKRERWVNEQFF
TRBV7-6	TRBJ2-1	TRBD2	NA	TGTGCCAGCAATTTGGGGGGGTGGGACAATGAGCAGTTCTTC	CASNLGGWDNEQFF
TRBV28	TRBJ2-7	NA	NA	TGTGCCAGTGGGGACTTACACCACGAGCAGTACTTC	CASGDLHHEQYF
TRBV2	TRBJ1-1	NA	NA	TGTGCCAGCATATTTGGGGGGATAGGAACTGAAGCTTTCTTT	CASIFGGIGTEAFF
TRBV30	TRBJ1-5	NA	once	TGTGCCTGGAGTTCCTCACAGGATCAGCCCCAGCATTTT	CAWSSSQDQPQHF
TRBV6-5	TRBJ2-1	NA	NA	TGTGCCAGCAGTTACGAAGGGAGGGGGGGCTACAATGAGCAGTTCTTC	CASSYEGRGGYNEQFF
TRBV7-9	TRBJ2-3	TRBD2	NA	TGTGCCAGCAGCTTAGCGGGACTAGCCCGTCGCACAGATACGCAGTATTTT	CASSLAGLARRTDTQYF
TRBV5-1	TRBJ2-3	TRBD1	few	TGCGCCAGCAGGGGACAGGGGAGTGTATTTGCAGATACGCAGTATTTT	CASRGQGSVFADTQYF
TRBV10-3	TRBJ2-5	TRBD1	NA	TGTGCCATCAGCCGGGACAGGGCAGAGACCCAGTACTTC	CAISRDRAETQYF
TRBV11-2	TRBJ1-2	NA	NA	TGTGCCAGCAGCTTACAGATCTCGGCGGGAGGTGGCTACACCTTC	CASSLQISAGGGYTF
TRBV11-2	TRBJ2-7	NA	NA	TGTGCCAGCAGCTTAGTGTTCGGGTTCGGGTCCTACGAGCAGTACTTC	CASSLVFGFGSYEQYF
TRBV5-1	TRBJ2-7	NA	NA	TGCGCCAGCAGCTTGGCCAACAGGGTACACGAGCAGTACTTC	CASSLANRVHEQYF
TRBV28	TRBJ2-2	TRBD1	NA	TGTGCCAGCAATCCCATGACAGGGACCGACACCGGGGAGCTGTTTTTT	CASNPMTGTDTGELFF
TRBV11-2	TRBJ2-7	TRBD1	NA	TGTGCCAGCAGCCGGACAGGGGGCGTCGACGAGCAGTACTTC	CASSRTGGVDEQYF
TRBV11-2	TRBJ2-7	TRBD1	few	TGTGCCAGCAGCCTCACGACAGGGAGCTCCTACGAGCAGTACTTC	CASSLTTGSSYEQYF
TRBV30	TRBJ1-4	NA	NA	TGTGCCTGGACGCCGGGACTGGGTAATGAAAAACTGTTTTTT	CAWTPGLGNEKLFF
TRBV19	TRBJ1-3	NA	NA	TGTGCCAGTAGTACCCCTACAGGGACTGGAAACACCATATATTTT	CASSTPTGTGNTIYF